The rows below give T cell receptor beta chains drawn from one sample of a study of blood T cell repertoires in COVID-19. The repertoire was sequenced with immunoSEQ multiplex PCR; TCRdb's copy has only in-frame clones and lacks some. The profile shows about 250,000 clones, 70% to 90% of them singletons. The sample comprised peripheral blood. The receptor set was obtained from a woman aged 25 to 39 with COVID-19, enrolled during active disease. The CDR3 runs from the conserved cysteine through the conserved F or W. The D gene is left open where the match is weak. Clone sizes are given selectively: once, few, many, or a class where the clone is expanded.

clone_size: .
cdr3_length: 14
v_call: TRBV21-1
j_call: TRBJ1-5
d_call: .
cdr3_nt: TGTGCCAGCAGCAATGGGACAGGGAGTCAGCCCCAGCATTTT
cdr3_aa: CASSNGTGSQPQHF

clone_size: .
cdr3_length: 13
v_call: TRBV7-9
j_call: TRBJ2-5
d_call: .
cdr3_nt: TGTGCCAGCAGCCGGCAGGGCCAAGAGACCCAGTACTTC
cdr3_aa: CASSRQGQETQYF

clone_size: few
cdr3_length: 11
v_call: TRBV5-4
j_call: TRBJ1-5
d_call: .
cdr3_nt: TGTGCCAGCAGCCTAGATCAGCCCCAGCATTTT
cdr3_aa: CASSLDQPQHF

clone_size: .
cdr3_length: 12
v_call: TRBV7-2
j_call: TRBJ2-3
d_call: .
cdr3_nt: TGTGCCAGCAGCCCCCAAGCGGATACGCAGTATTTT
cdr3_aa: CASSPQADTQYF

clone_size: .
cdr3_length: 11
v_call: TRBV6-1
j_call: TRBJ1-4
d_call: .
cdr3_nt: TGTGCCAGCAGTGAAGATTTGAGGACTACTTTT
cdr3_aa: CASSEDLRTTF

clone_size: .
cdr3_length: 13
v_call: TRBV19
j_call: TRBJ1-1
d_call: TRBD1
cdr3_nt: TGTGCCAGTAGCGAAGACAGGGACACTGAAGCTTTCTTT
cdr3_aa: CASSEDRDTEAFF

clone_size: .
cdr3_length: 13
v_call: TRBV7-9
j_call: TRBJ2-5
d_call: .
cdr3_nt: TGTGCCAGCAGCTCAGGGTCTGAGGAGACCCAGTACTTC
cdr3_aa: CASSSGSEETQYF

clone_size: .
cdr3_length: 15
v_call: TRBV7-8
j_call: TRBJ2-3
d_call: TRBD2
cdr3_nt: TGTGCCAGCAGCTCTCCGGGACTAAGGGTGGATACGCAGTATTTT
cdr3_aa: CASSSPGLRVDTQYF

clone_size: .
cdr3_length: 17
v_call: TRBV5-4
j_call: TRBJ2-3
d_call: .
cdr3_nt: TGTGCCAGCAGCCAGGGAGGGGGGAGACCTAGCACAGATACGCAGTATTTT
cdr3_aa: CASSQGGGRPSTDTQYF

clone_size: .
cdr3_length: 18
v_call: TRBV18
j_call: TRBJ2-6
d_call: .
cdr3_nt: TGTGCCAGCTCACCACCTACAGGGTTCGGGTCTGGGGCCAACGTCCTGACTTTC
cdr3_aa: CASSPPTGFGSGANVLTF

clone_size: .
cdr3_length: 12
v_call: TRBV27
j_call: TRBJ2-7
d_call: .
cdr3_nt: TGTGCCAGCAGTTCCCCCCCGCGGGCCGCGCACTTC
cdr3_aa: CASSSPPRAAHF

clone_size: .
cdr3_length: 17
v_call: TRBV4-3
j_call: TRBJ1-1
d_call: TRBD1
cdr3_nt: TGCGCCAGCAGCCAAACCTGGGACAGTCAAATGAACACTGAAGCTTTCTTT
cdr3_aa: CASSQTWDSQMNTEAFF

clone_size: .
cdr3_length: 18
v_call: TRBV3-1/TRBV3-2
j_call: TRBJ2-1
d_call: TRBD2
cdr3_nt: TGTGCCAGCAGCCAGAAGAGGCGGGGCGGGAGGAGCTACAATGAGCAGTTCTTC
cdr3_aa: CASSQKRRGGRSYNEQFF